A single T cell receptor beta chain is shown here with its context. Its specificity is not known. All patients reached thyroid surgery having received no treatment beforehand. Authors' methods: Clinicopathological groups differed in CDR3, with these differences serving to build a distant-metastasis classifier for papillary thyroid cancer. TCRdb reanalyzed the PCR reads with MiXCR. What appears here as the V and J calls and clone size reflects TCRdb's work, not the paper's. The repertoire has about 14,000 clones, approximately 30% of them found once; the top ten carry 20% to 30%. The germline V and J ends were trimmed by 0 bases and 6 bases, with 18 bases remaining between them. Germline V gives CDR1 MGHRA, CDR2 YSYEKL. The CDR3 has 16 residues. The sample is drawn from a study of metastatic and nonmetastatic thyroid tumors. Overall study: From malignant and benign thyroid patients, repertoires in blood and in tumor or nodule tissue were compared.

Study conclusions and caveats: Reported TCR beta diversity, measured in blood and tumor, was significantly higher for malignant thyroid tumors than for benign nodules.

J is TRBJ2-7 and V is TRBV4-1, with D unclear. The receptor was isolated from a female donor with papillary thyroid cancer or a benign thyroid nodule (not recorded which). Some clones in this sample may be carry-over from other donors' samples. The sequenced sample consisted of tumor tissue. The CDR3 loop is CASSQDFSPRRGEQYF. In DNA form, the CDR3 reads TGCGCCAGCAGCCAAGATTTTTCACCCAGGCGCGGCGAGCAGTACTTC.